The 28 T cell receptor beta chains in this list originate from one sample, sequenced in a study of T cells in Graves' hyperthyroidism and ophthalmopathy. The TCR beta CDR3 regions underwent amplification using RNA transcripts as the source. Researchers ran a first-round RT-PCR on the TCR CDR3 using the HTBI primer set. Via MiXCR, TCRdb re-called the multiplex PCR reads, giving one row per CDR3 protein. Of hundreds of thousands of distinct CDR3 sequences listed, around 13% are singletons. The sequencing input was blood. These TCRs come from a woman under 30 with Graves' hyperthyroidism.

The chain carries TRBV6-4 and TRBJ2-3; 7 nucleotides agree with TRBD2. V lost 0 bases to trimming and J lost 1 base; unmatched junction nucleotides: 4. Germline-derived CDR1 and CDR2 are MRHNA and SNTAGT. CDR3 length: 16 residues. The chain's CDR3 is CASSDSASGGTDTQYF. Here the CDR3 DNA reads TGTGCCAGCAGTGACTCGGCGAGCGGGGGCACAGATACGCAGTATTTT.

This clonotype has more than one count but fewer than ten. The J gene is TRBJ2-2, the V gene TRBV5-8, with 8 bases that match TRBD2. Germline V CDR1 and CDR2: SGHTS, YDEGEE. The V and J ends lost 6 bases and 5 bases, in that order; junction bases with no gene match: 12. The CDR3 is made up of 16 amino acids. The CDR3, as DNA: TGTGCCAGCACTCTGGCGCCGGGCGGGAGGACCGGGGAGCTGTTTTTT. It specifies CASTLAPGGRTGELFF.

This rearrangement joins TRBV4-1 to TRBJ2-5, with TRBD2 matching 11 bases. The germline CDR1 and CDR2 sequences are MGHRA and YSYEKL. The CDR3 runs to 17 residues. With 3 bases clipped from V and 5 bases from J, the junction kept 11 bases outside the gene matches. In DNA form, the CDR3 reads TGCGCCAGCAGCCACTTTAGCGGGAGGGCCAGGTCGGAGACCCAGTACTTC. The encoded protein is CASSHFSGRARSETQYF.

This clonotype appeared a few times. The V and J genes are TRBV28 and TRBJ2-1; 10 nucleotides line up with TRBD2. V lost 6 bases to trimming and J lost 5 bases; unmatched junction nucleotides: 13. Germline CDR1 reads MDHEN; CDR2 reads SYDVKM. The CDR3 length is 17 residues. CDR3 amino acids: CASRDGALAGINNEQFF. As DNA, the CDR3 is TGTGCCAGCAGGGACGGAGCACTAGCGGGAATAAACAATGAGCAGTTCTTC.

This clonotype showed up many times. The J gene is TRBJ2-1, the V gene TRBV20-1; D is perhaps TRBD1 (5 bases). Looked up from germline, CDR1 is DFQATT and CDR2 is SNEGSKA (reference sequence). V lost 0 bases and J 10 bases, leaving 19 bases between the germline ends. The CDR3 covers 15 residues. CDR3 nucleotides: TGCAGTGCTAGAGATGGGGCTCGACAGTCAGGGGAGCAGTTCTTC. Translating gives CSARDGARQSGEQFF.

This clonotype was seen repeatedly, ten times or more. The V and J genes are TRBV7-9 and TRBJ2-2; D unclear. This CDR3 has 15 residues. Germline V gives CDR1 SEHNR, CDR2 FQNEAQ (reference sequence). Trimming pared 1 base from V and 4 bases from J, leaving 10 bases between. Here the CDR3 DNA reads TGTGCCAGCAGCTTAGTGCGTTTAGCCACCGGGGAGCTGTTTTTT. This encodes CASSLVRLATGELFF.

This clonotype appeared a few times. This rearrangement joins TRBV29-1 to TRBJ2-7; perhaps TRBD1 as D (7 bases). Deletions cut 7 bases from V and 2 bases from J, with 18 bases between. There are 14 residues in the CDR3. Germline V gene data show CDR1 as SQVTM and CDR2 as ANQGSEA. The CDR3: CSGRGTETPYEQYF. Written as DNA, the CDR3 is TGCAGCGGACGGGGGACAGAGACCCCCTACGAGCAGTACTTC.

In this sample, this clonotype turned up many times. The gene calls are TRBV6-2 or TRBV6-3 and TRBJ2-3; no reliable D call. Germline lookup yields CDR1 MNHEY and CDR2 SVGEGT. Trimming cost V 0 bases and J 3 bases, with 16 bases left between them. The CDR3 sequence is 17 residues long. The CDR3 protein is CASSYSKNDRITDTQYF. The CDR3 nucleotides are TGTGCCAGCAGTTACTCGAAGAATGATAGGATTACAGATACGCAGTATTTT.

A word on this clonotype: One end of the junction is discordant with germline, which a read error may explain. The V and J genes are TRBV11-1 and TRBJ2-5; 7 nucleotides line up with TRBD1. Germline CDR1 SGHAT, CDR2 FQDESV (reference sequence). The CDR3 is 15 amino acids. The CDR3 region is CASSLQGPHLETQYF. CDR3 in DNA: TGCGCCAGCAGCTTACAGGGGCCGCACTTGGAGACCCAGTACTTC.

This chain uses TRBV12-3 or TRBV12-4 with TRBJ2-7; D gene unclear. CDR3 length: 13 residues. Trimming stripped 2 bases from V and 2 bases from J, with 7 bases between. The CDR3 bases are TGTGCCAGCAGTTTACGAATAGCCTACGAGCAGTACTTC. Protein product: CASSLRIAYEQYF.

The chain employs TRBV3-1 and TRBJ2-7, with TRBD2 identical over 10 bases. V gave up 6 bases and J gave up 7 bases; unmatched junction bases: 6. Germline CDR1 reads LGHDT; CDR2 reads YNNKEL (reference sequence). The CDR3 has 13 residues. In DNA, the CDR3 is TGTGCCAGCAGACCTAGCGGGAGCAATGAGCAGTACTTC. Protein sequence: CASRPSGSNEQYF.

This clonotype came up many times. The rearrangement links TRBV11-2 to TRBJ1-1, with 7 bases that match TRBD1. Germline lookup yields CDR1 SGHAT and CDR2 FQNNGV. Trimming removed 1 base from V and 4 bases from J; junction bases left unmatched: 9. The CDR3 length is 16 residues. The CDR3 region has the DNA TGTGCCAGCAGCTTAGGGGGAAGGGGGCGAGGCACTGAAGCTTTCTTT. This codes for CASSLGGRGRGTEAFF.

This clonotype came up many times. The V and J genes are TRBV28 and TRBJ1-5, with unresolved D. The germline gives CDR1 MDHEN, CDR2 SYDVKM. Trimming removed 6 bases at V and 0 bases at J, with 18 bases between. This CDR3 spans 17 amino acids. CDR3 DNA sequence: TGTGCCAGCAGGTCCCGGCAGGCCCCTTATAGCAATCAGCCCCAGCATTTT. It translates to CASRSRQAPYSNQPQHF. The variable domain in full, completed from reference TRBV28 and TRBJ1-5, reads DVKVTQSSRYLVKRTGEKVFLECVQDMDHENMFWYRQDPGLGLRLIYFSYDVKMKEKGDIPEGYSVSREKKERFSLILESASTNQTSMYLCASRSRQAPYSNQPQHFGDGTRLSIL.

V usage is TRBV18 and J usage is TRBJ2-5, with TRBD1 matching 9 bases. The V segment lost 4 bases and the J segment 3 bases; nucleotides outside the gene matches: 12. The CDR3 covers 17 residues. Germline V CDR1 and CDR2: KGHSH, LQKENI. CDR3 loop: CASSRRTGARGEETQYF. For the CDR3, the DNA is TGTGCCAGCTCACGGAGGACAGGGGCGAGGGGAGAAGAGACCCAGTACTTC.

The V call is TRBV6-2 or TRBV6-3, the J call TRBJ2-7, with a tentative D call TRBD1 (6 bases). Germline assignment: CDR1 MNHEY and CDR2 SVGEGT. The germline V and J ends were trimmed by 6 bases and 1 base, with 22 bases remaining between them. This CDR3 has 17 amino acids. The CDR3 DNA sequence: TGTGCCAGCAGGCTATATCCAGGGGTGAGTGGGTCCTACGAGCAGTACTTC. Its translation: CASRLYPGVSGSYEQYF.

This clonotype occurred many times. The gene calls are TRBV24-1 and TRBJ2-1; tentative D call: TRBD2 (6 bases). The ends were cut back, 0 bases at V and 4 bases at J, with 12 bases in the middle. This CDR3 comprises 16 residues. Germline V lookup: CDR1 KGHDR, CDR2 SFDVKD. The CDR3 coding sequence is TGTGCCACCAGTGATTTGGCAGCGGGTGGGTACAATGAGCAGTTCTTC. This encodes CATSDLAAGGYNEQFF.

V gene TRBV19 combines with J gene TRBJ2-5; D gene uncertain. The germline CDR1 and CDR2 sequences are LNHDA and SQIVND (reference sequence). V dropped 9 bases and J dropped 4 bases, with 18 bases sitting between them. The CDR3 is 14 residues long. The CDR3 nucleotides are TGTGCCAGCACCCCGACCCGGAAGAGAGAGACCCAGTACTTC. This translates into CASTPTRKRETQYF. The variable domain in full, completed from reference TRBV19 and TRBJ2-5, reads DGGITQSPKYLFRKEGQNVTLSCEQNLNHDAMYWYRQDPGQGLRLIYYSQIVNDFQKGDIAEGYSVSREKKESFPLTVTSAQKNPTAFYLCASTPTRKRETQYFGPGTRLLVL.

The rearrangement joins TRBV19 to TRBJ2-3, with 10 bases lining up with TRBD2. CDR3 size: 14 residues. Germline V gene lookup returns CDR1 LNHDA and CDR2 SQIVND (reference sequence). V was pared by 5 bases and J by 3 bases, with 2 bases of the junction left unmatched. CDR3 coding DNA: TGTGCCAGTAGTGGGGGACTAGCGACAGATACGCAGTATTTT. Protein sequence: CASSGGLATDTQYF.

This clonotype was picked up many times. The V and J genes are TRBV5-1 and TRBJ1-2; 7 bases align to TRBD1. Trimming took 2 bases from V and 3 from J; bases not matched to a gene: 4. The CDR3 has 14 amino acids. CDR1 is SGHRS, CDR2 YFSETQ, per germline. The CDR3 reads CASSLGQVDYGYTF. The CDR3 DNA follows: TGCGCCAGCAGCTTAGGACAGGTCGACTATGGCTACACCTTC. The whole variable domain, remainder taken from reference TRBV5-1 and TRBJ1-2, is KAGVTQTPRYLIKTRGQQVTLSCSPISGHRSVSWYQQTPGQGLQFLFEYFSETQRNKGNFPGRFSGRQFSNSRSEMNVSTLELGDSALYLCASSLGQVDYGYTFGSGTRLTVV.

This clonotype showed up many times. This chain connects TRBV24-1 to TRBJ2-1; TRBD2 might be the D (5 bases). The CDR3 extends over 14 amino acids. From germline, CDR1 is KGHDR and CDR2 SFDVKD. V lost 9 bases to trimming and J lost 6 bases, with 17 bases between them. CDR3: CATGPNGRRNEQFF. The CDR3 DNA sequence: TGTGCCACCGGCCCTAATGGGAGACGCAATGAGCAGTTCTTC.

Only a few counts were recorded for this clonotype. This chain links TRBV10-2 with TRBJ2-1; tentatively, D is TRBD1 (5 bases). The germline V and J ends were trimmed by 6 bases and 0 bases, with 12 bases remaining between them. This CDR3 has 15 amino acids. Germline CDR1 reads WSHSY; CDR2 reads SAAADI. The CDR3 nucleotides are TGCGCCAGCAGGGCTTTAAGGGGCTCCTACAATGAGCAGTTCTTC. This gives the protein CASRALRGSYNEQFF.

The sample holds many counts of this clonotype. The chain links TRBV29-1 to TRBJ2-3, with D tentatively TRBD1 or TRBD2 (5 bases each). The CDR3 totals 13 residues. Germline V gives CDR1 SQVTM, CDR2 ANQGSEA. V was clipped by 3 bases and J by 2 bases, with 9 bases between them. CDR3 protein: CSVDWGNTDTQYF. The CDR3, as DNA: TGCAGCGTTGATTGGGGGAACACAGATACGCAGTATTTT.

The rearrangement joins TRBV15 to TRBJ2-2; 9 bases are shared with TRBD2. The germline CDR1 and CDR2 sequences are LNHNV and YYDKDF (reference sequence). This CDR3 contains 17 residues. V was clipped by 2 bases and J by 1 base; unmatched bases: 5. The chain's CDR3 is CATSRIGGRGNTGELFF. CDR3 DNA: TGTGCCACCAGCAGAATTGGCGGGAGGGGGAACACCGGGGAGCTGTTTTTT. Full variable domain (outside the CDR3, taken from reference TRBV15 and TRBJ2-2): DAMVIQNPRYQVTQFGKPVTLSCSQTLNHNVMYWYQQKSSQAPKLLFHYYDKDFNNEADTPDNFQSRRPNTSFCFLDIRSPGLGDTAMYLCATSRIGGRGNTGELFFGEGSRLTVL.

This clonotype was seen many times. The gene calls are TRBV7-9 and TRBJ2-5; D call uncertain. The CDR3 length is 11 residues. Trimming shortened V by 1 base and J by 11 bases, and 8 bases separated the two germline ends. Germline CDR1 and CDR2: SEHNR and FQNEAQ (reference sequence). DNA for the CDR3: TGTGCCAGCAGCTTAGGCTGGGGTCAGTACTTC. This encodes CASSLGWGQYF. Looking up the rest from reference TRBV7-9 and TRBJ2-5 gives the full variable domain: DTGVSQNPRHKITKRGQNVTFRCDPISEHNRLYWYRQTLGQGPEFLTYFQNEAQLEKSRLLSDRFSAERPKGSFSTLEIQRTEQGDSAMYLCASSLGWGQYFGPGTRLLVL.

This clonotype came up a few times. The V gene is TRBV11-2, the J gene TRBJ2-1; maybe TRBD2 (5 bases). The V and J ends lost 2 bases and 10 bases respectively, with 24 bases between them. The CDR3 has 17 residues. Germline loops: CDR1 SGHAT, CDR2 FQNNGV. DNA for the CDR3: TGTGCCAGCAGCTTATTTTCGGTACGGACGGCTTCGGGGGAGCAGTTCTTC. As protein: CASSLFSVRTASGEQFF.

For this clonotype: A junction end diverges from the germline sequence, so it may reflect a read error. V is TRBV19 and J is TRBJ2-7; either TRBD1 or TRBD2 may supply D (7 bases each). Germline lookup yields CDR1 LNHDA and CDR2 SQIVND (reference sequence). The CDR3 is 13 residues long. The CDR3 reads CASSIKEGGGRHF. CDR3 sequence (DNA): TGTGCCAGTAGTATAAAGGAGGGAGGGGGCAGACACTTC.

This chain links TRBV20-1 with TRBJ2-1; weak D call: TRBD2 (5 bases). Per germline, CDR1 DFQATT and CDR2 SNEGSKA (reference sequence). V shed 3 bases and J shed 8 bases, with 14 bases lying between them. The CDR3 totals 13 residues. The CDR3: CSARRGRVDEQFF. In DNA, the CDR3 is TGCAGTGCTAGGCGTGGGAGAGTTGATGAGCAGTTCTTC.

The table lists this clonotype with many counts. This chain links TRBV5-1 with TRBJ2-2; no clear D. The CDR3 loop spans 14 amino acids. Germline CDR1 SGHRS, CDR2 YFSETQ. Trimming took 1 base from V and 3 from J, leaving 7 bases between them. The chain's CDR3 is CASSLSRYTGELFF. In DNA form, the CDR3 reads TGCGCCAGCAGCTTGAGCAGATACACCGGGGAGCTGTTTTTT.